The 6 T cell receptor beta chains below were found in one sample sequenced in a study of T cell repertoires in cytomegalovirus infection. TCRdb reanalysed the reads using MiXCR and keeps one entry per CDR3 protein. The data show 310,000 or so distinct CDR3 sequences, approximately 10% seen once. Sequencing used PBMCs. The receptor source for this set is a human donor in good health (CMV status not recorded). Some clones in this sample may be carry-over from other donors' samples.

The chain uses TRBV12-3 or TRBV12-4 and TRBJ1-1, with D hard to call. The CDR3 extends over 14 amino acids. V was shortened by 2 bases and J by 6 bases, with 13 bases between the two germline ends. The CDR3 DNA reads as TGTGCCAGCAGTTTAACTAGCCTGGACTCTGAAGCTTTCTTT. This gives the protein CASSLTSLDSEAFF.

This clonotype turned up a few times. The J gene is TRBJ1-5, the V gene TRBV5-1; D unresolved. CDR1 and CDR2 from the germline V gene are SGHRS and YFSETQ. The CDR3 sequence is 14 residues long. The V and J ends lost 4 bases and 5 bases respectively, with 13 bases between them. The CDR3, as DNA: TGCGCCAGCAGCCCCGGATTGACCGATCAGCCCCAGCATTTT. Its translation is CASSPGLTDQPQHF.

This clonotype was counted at least ten times. The V call is TRBV25-1, the J call TRBJ1-6, with D unclear. The CDR3 length is 16 residues. The germline gives CDR1 MGHDK, CDR2 SYGVNS. V lost 1 base and J 7 bases, leaving 14 bases between the germline ends. The CDR3 DNA reads as TGTGCCAGCAGTGAATTTCCAGGAATGGGCAATTCACCCCTCCACTTT. Translating gives CASSEFPGMGNSPLHF. Based on the CDR3 plus reference TRBV25-1 and TRBJ1-6, the full variable domain is EADIYQTPRYLVIGTGKKITLECSQTMGHDKMYWYQQDPGMELHLIHYSYGVNSTEKGDLSSESTVSRIRTEHFPLTLESARPSHTSQYLCASSEFPGMGNSPLHFGNGTRLTVT.

This clonotype occurred many times. V is TRBV6-5 and J is TRBJ2-7; perhaps TRBD1 as D (7 bases). The CDR3 loop spans 15 amino acids. V was clipped by 2 bases and J by 5 bases, with 16 bases between them. The V gene's germline CDR1 is MNHEY and CDR2 SVGAGI. The CDR3 here is CASSYRPGGKHEQYV. Written as DNA, the CDR3 is TGTGCCAGCAGTTACAGGCCAGGGGGGAAGCACGAGCAGTACGTC.

This clonotype came up many times. The chain carries TRBV7-2 and TRBJ2-5; 13 nucleotides align to TRBD2. V shed 4 bases, J shed 0 bases, and the junction held 5 bases outside the gene matches. Germline CDR1 and CDR2: SGHTA and FQGNSA. The CDR3 has 17 residues. The CDR3 protein is CASSSGLAGLYQETQYF. The CDR3 DNA follows: TGTGCCAGCAGCTCGGGACTAGCGGGGTTGTACCAAGAGACCCAGTACTTC.

This clonotype has a count of ten or more. The rearrangement joins TRBV20-1 to TRBJ2-7, with 9 bases lining up with TRBD2. The ends lost 3 bases at V and 1 base at J; junction bases unmatched: 10. The length of the CDR3 is 16 residues. Germline-derived CDR1 and CDR2 are DFQATT and SNEGSKA (reference sequence). The CDR3 sequence is CSASGRLAGPSYEQYV. For the CDR3, the DNA is TGCAGTGCTAGTGGAAGGCTAGCGGGGCCATCCTACGAGCAGTACGTC.